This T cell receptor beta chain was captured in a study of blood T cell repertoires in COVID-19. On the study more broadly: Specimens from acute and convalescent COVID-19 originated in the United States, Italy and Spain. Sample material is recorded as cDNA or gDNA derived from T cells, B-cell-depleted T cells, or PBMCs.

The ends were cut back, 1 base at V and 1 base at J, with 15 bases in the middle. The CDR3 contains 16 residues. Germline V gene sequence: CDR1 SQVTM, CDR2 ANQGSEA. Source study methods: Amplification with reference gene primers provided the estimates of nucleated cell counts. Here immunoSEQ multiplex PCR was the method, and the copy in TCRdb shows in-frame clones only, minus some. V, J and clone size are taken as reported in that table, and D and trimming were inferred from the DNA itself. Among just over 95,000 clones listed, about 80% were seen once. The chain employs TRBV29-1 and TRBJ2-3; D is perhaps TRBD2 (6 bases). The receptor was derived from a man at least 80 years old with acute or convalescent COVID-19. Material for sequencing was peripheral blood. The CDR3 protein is CSVEGRDLGGTDTQYF. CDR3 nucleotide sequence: TGCAGCGTTGAAGGGAGGGACCTCGGGGGCACAGATACGCAGTATTTT.